Described below is a single T cell receptor (beta chain) sequence and its context. Here immunoSEQ multiplex PCR was the method, and the copy in TCRdb shows in-frame clones only, minus some. The sample carries about 660,000 clones, 74% recorded once. The data belong to a study of shared clonotypes between healthy human individuals. Input material: memory CD4+ T cells sorted from blood. Subset given: CD45RA-negative fraction. This TCR was sampled from a woman in her twenties or thirties in good health.

The CDR3 DNA reads as TGCAGCTCCGGGAGAGATGAGCAGTTCTTC. Its translation: CSSGRDEQFF. The chain joins TRBV29-1 to TRBJ2-1; weak D call: TRBD2 (6 bases). Trimming left V 8 bases short and J 8 bases short, with 10 bases between. The CDR3 loop spans 10 amino acids. The germline V gene has CDR1 SQVTM and CDR2 ANQGSEA.